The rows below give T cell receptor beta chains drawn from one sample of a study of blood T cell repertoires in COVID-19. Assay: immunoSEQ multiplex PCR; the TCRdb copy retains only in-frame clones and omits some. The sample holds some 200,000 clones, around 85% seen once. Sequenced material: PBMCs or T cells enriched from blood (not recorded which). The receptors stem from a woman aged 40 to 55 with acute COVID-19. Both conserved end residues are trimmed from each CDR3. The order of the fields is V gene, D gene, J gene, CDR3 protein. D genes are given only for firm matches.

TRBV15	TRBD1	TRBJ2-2	ATSIGQGPNTGELF
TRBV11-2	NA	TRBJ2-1	ASSLGRWGDEQF
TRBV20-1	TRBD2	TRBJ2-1	SASDGGREQF
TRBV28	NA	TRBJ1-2	ASSLRGAVGYT
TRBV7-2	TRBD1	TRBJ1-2	ASSTRQGHGYT
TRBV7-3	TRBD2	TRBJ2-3	ASSPTTSGEEY
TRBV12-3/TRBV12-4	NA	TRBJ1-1	ASRRTAGEAF
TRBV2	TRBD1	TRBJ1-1	ASTTGGNTEAF
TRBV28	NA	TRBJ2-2	ASRHEGTGELF
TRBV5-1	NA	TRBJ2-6	ASSLSGARGANVLT
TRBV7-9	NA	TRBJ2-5	ASSERGEETQY